The 21 T cell receptor beta chains below were found in one sample sequenced in a study of T cells in Graves' hyperthyroidism and ophthalmopathy. From RNA transcripts, TCR beta CDR3 regions were amplified. Carried out on the TCR CDR3, a first-round RT-PCR used the HTBI primer set. Via MiXCR, TCRdb re-called the multiplex PCR reads, giving one row per CDR3 protein. This table has 250,000 to 400,000 distinct CDR3 sequences, roughly 15% appearing once. The source material was blood. These receptors were collected from a woman aged 40 to 50 with Graves' ophthalmopathy.

This clonotype was observed at least ten times. V gene TRBV6-1 combines with J gene TRBJ1-1; D might be TRBD1 (5 bases). Looked up from germline, CDR1 is MNHNS and CDR2 is SASEGT. This CDR3 is built from 16 residues. Trimming stripped 4 bases from V and 5 bases from J, with 20 bases between. DNA for the CDR3: TGTGCCAGCAGTGCGGGTGGGGCGCGAGGGATGACTGAAGCTTTCTTT. Translation: CASSAGGARGMTEAFF.

This clonotype was seen at least ten times. The V gene is TRBV6-2 or TRBV6-3, the J gene TRBJ2-3; D gene ambiguous. The CDR3 is made up of 12 amino acids. V lost 6 bases and J 8 bases, leaving 12 bases between the germline ends. Germline CDR1 MNHEY, CDR2 SVGEGT. The DNA for the CDR3 is TGTGCCAGCAGCTCCGCCGGCGTTACGCAGTATTTT. It codes for CASSSAGVTQYF.

J is TRBJ2-2 and V is TRBV18, with D tentatively TRBD1 (5 bases). Deletions cut 0 bases from V and 1 base from J, with 9 bases between. This CDR3 comprises 16 residues. Germline CDR1 reads KGHSH; CDR2 reads LQKENI. The CDR3 DNA sequence: TGTGCCAGCTCACCACCACAGGCCAGGAACACCGGGGAGCTGTTTTTT. This codes for CASSPPQARNTGELFF.

This clonotype was recorded many times. CDR3 loop: CASRDAGSNTEAFF. The CDR3 DNA reads as TGTGCCAGCAGGGACGCAGGATCAAACACTGAAGCTTTCTTT. The gene calls are TRBV7-9 and TRBJ1-1; D is uncertain. CDR3 length: 14 residues. The germline gives CDR1 SEHNR, CDR2 FQNEAQ (reference sequence). V was pared by 6 bases and J by 2 bases, with 13 bases between.

This clonotype was detected ten times or more. CDR3 amino acids: CSAREGLPRGPSEQFF. CDR3 in DNA: TGCAGTGCTAGAGAAGGGCTACCCCGAGGGCCGAGTGAGCAGTTCTTC. The rearrangement uses TRBV20-1 and TRBJ2-1, with a tentative D call TRBD2 (5 bases). V shed 0 bases and J shed 9 bases, with 21 bases lying between them. Germline CDR1 and CDR2: DFQATT and SNEGSKA (reference sequence). The CDR3 loop spans 16 amino acids.

This clonotype was seen repeatedly, ten times or more. The chain carries TRBV12-3 or TRBV12-4 and TRBJ2-3, with D perhaps matching TRBD2 (5 bases). The CDR3 contains 13 residues. Trimming cost V 5 bases and J 5 bases, with 11 bases left between them. CDR3 DNA sequence: TGTGCCAGCAGTACTAGGGTCAGAGATACGCAGTATTTT. Its translation is CASSTRVRDTQYF.

This clonotype appeared a few times. The chain recombines TRBV19 with TRBJ2-3; a weak D match, TRBD1 (5 bases). The V gene's germline CDR1 is LNHDA and CDR2 SQIVND (reference sequence). With 3 bases removed from V and 2 bases from J, the gap between germline ends came to 21 bases. The length of the CDR3 is 18 residues. The CDR3 loop reads CASSIYRGDLIDTDTQYF. CDR3 coding DNA: TGTGCCAGTAGTATCTATAGGGGTGACCTAATTGACACAGATACGCAGTATTTT.

This clonotype came up many times. CDR3 sequence: CASSANSGTDTQYF. The CDR3 DNA is TGTGCCAGCAGCGCCAACTCTGGCACAGATACGCAGTATTTT. V gene TRBV12-3 or TRBV12-4 combines with J gene TRBJ2-3; D not certain. The length of the CDR3 is 14 residues. V was pared by 6 bases and J by 1 base, with 11 bases between.

At least ten counts were recorded for this clonotype. The J gene is TRBJ1-2, the V gene TRBV6-5; the D gene is possibly TRBD1 (5 bases). Trimming removed 2 bases from V and 8 bases from J, with 12 bases in between. From germline, CDR1 is MNHEY and CDR2 SVGAGI. The CDR3 runs to 13 residues. This CDR3 reads CASSYEGAEGYTF. The CDR3 coding sequence is TGTGCCAGCAGTTACGAAGGGGCCGAAGGCTACACCTTC.

This sequence joins TRBV14 and TRBJ2-1, with 7 nucleotides matching TRBD1. Germline-derived CDR1 and CDR2 are SGHDN and FVKESK. The trim removed 0 bases at V and 2 bases at J, leaving 16 bases unmatched. This CDR3 is 20 amino acids long. This CDR3 reads CASSQDIFTGAEGTYNEQFF. In nucleotides, the CDR3 is TGTGCCAGCAGCCAAGACATTTTCACAGGGGCGGAAGGTACCTACAATGAGCAGTTCTTC.

On this clonotype: Being one base from a much bigger clone, this may be a read error. The chain links TRBV5-1 to TRBJ1-3, with 9 bases fitting TRBD1. CDR3 length: 15 amino acids. Germline CDR1 SGHRS, CDR2 YFSETQ. CDR3 sequence reads: CASSLASGQGNTMYF. The CDR3 DNA sequence: TGCGCCAGCAGCTTGGCCTCGGGACAGGGAAACACCATGTATTTT.

This clonotype was seen repeatedly, ten times or more. This rearrangement joins TRBV11-2 to TRBJ2-5; D is perhaps TRBD1 or TRBD2 (6 bases each). The V gene's germline CDR1 is SGHAT and CDR2 FQNNGV. V was pared by 1 base and J by 8 bases, with 20 bases between. This CDR3 is 16 amino acids long. The CDR3 protein is CASSLGRGRGGPTQYF. CDR3 bases: TGTGCCAGCAGCTTAGGACGGGGGCGTGGGGGACCCACCCAGTACTTC.

By sample share, this clonotype is medium-sized. The chain links TRBV3-1 to TRBJ2-5, with D perhaps matching TRBD1 (6 bases). The CDR3 covers 15 residues. Germline V gene sequence: CDR1 LGHDT, CDR2 YNNKEL (reference sequence). With 1 base removed from V and 0 bases from J, the gap between germline ends came to 9 bases. This chain's CDR3 is CASSQGRGDQETQYF. The CDR3 DNA sequence: TGTGCCAGCAGCCAAGGCAGGGGAGACCAAGAGACCCAGTACTTC.

This clonotype was counted at least ten times. V and J are TRBV7-9 and TRBJ2-7; the D is unclear. Between the trimmed V and J ends, which lost 4 bases and 2 bases, there was a span of 12 bases. Germline-derived CDR1 and CDR2 are SEHNR and FQNEAQ (reference sequence). This CDR3 region has 14 residues. For the CDR3, the DNA is TGTGCCAGCAGCTCCAGAGCTAGTGCCTACGAGCAGTACTTC. This sequence encodes CASSSRASAYEQYF.

As concerns this clonotype: A much larger clone differs from this one at a single base, so this may be a read error. The V and J genes are TRBV5-1 and TRBJ1-2; 7 nucleotides align to TRBD1. Losses at the gene ends were 3 bases for V and 2 bases for J; bases not matched to a gene: 7. This CDR3 has 15 amino acids. CDR1 and CDR2 (germline): SGHRS, YFSETQ. CDR3: CASSCYRGDNYGYTF. Here the CDR3 DNA reads TGCGCCAGCAGCTGCTACAGGGGCGACAACTATGGCTACACCTTC.

This clonotype has only a few counts. Likely a read error: the CDR3 ends without its conserved phenylalanine or tryptophan. The V call is TRBV27, the J call TRBJ1-2, with D maybe TRBD1 (5 bases). The V gene lost 4 bases and the J gene lost 4 bases, with 19 bases spanning the gap. This CDR3 comprises 16 residues. The germline V gene has CDR1 MNHEY and CDR2 SMNVEV (reference sequence). CDR3 in amino acids: CASSSYRDGQSYGYTL. The CDR3, as DNA: TGTGCCAGCAGTTCGTACCGGGACGGACAATCCTATGGCTACACCCTC.

This clonotype appeared a few times. The CDR3 spells CASSHTRGEKLFF. CDR3 DNA sequence: TGCGCCAGCAGCCATACTCGGGGTGAAAAACTGTTTTTT. This rearrangement joins TRBV4-3 to TRBJ1-4; D not certain. V was pared by 3 bases and J by 7 bases, with 9 bases between. The CDR3 spans 13 residues. The V gene's germline CDR1 is LGHNA and CDR2 YSLEER.

This clonotype appeared many times. The chain carries TRBV12-5 and TRBJ2-2; no definite D call. Germline CDR1 reads LGHNT; CDR2 reads FRNRAP. The CDR3 has 13 residues. V dropped 6 bases and J dropped 2 bases, with 7 bases sitting between them. The CDR3 region has the DNA TGTGCTAGTGGCCCCCCCAACACCGGGGAGCTGTTTTTT. This gives the protein CASGPPNTGELFF.

This clonotype was picked up many times. This chain uses TRBV30 with TRBJ1-5; D might be TRBD1 (6 bases). Trimming removed 1 base from V and 4 bases from J, with 14 bases in between. The CDR3 has 15 amino acids. CDR1 is GTSNPN, CDR2 SVGIG, per germline (reference sequence). The CDR3 DNA reads as TGTGCCTGGAGTGCCCTTCGGGACAAGAATCAGCCCCAGCATTTT. It translates to CAWSALRDKNQPQHF.

This clonotype occurred many times. The V call is TRBV20-1, the J call TRBJ2-3, with a possible D match to TRBD1 (6 bases). The CDR3 is 12 amino acids. CDR1 DFQATT and CDR2 SNEGSKA come from the germline V gene (reference sequence). With 5 bases removed from V and 2 bases from J, the gap between germline ends came to 8 bases. The CDR3 protein is CSAPGATDTQYF. CDR3 coding DNA: TGCAGTGCTCCAGGGGCCACAGATACGCAGTATTTT.

This clonotype was picked up many times. CDR3 sequence: CASSLGDSRYSNQPQHF. As DNA, the CDR3 is TGTGCCAGCAGCTTAGGGGACAGCCGTTATAGCAATCAGCCCCAGCATTTT. The V and J genes are TRBV7-2 and TRBJ1-5, with TRBD1 identical over 7 bases. V was pared by 1 base and J by 0 bases, with 6 bases of the junction left unmatched. Germline V CDR1 and CDR2: SGHTA, FQGNSA. CDR3 length: 17 residues.